This entry is about one T cell receptor beta chain. Researchers ran the PCR with 60 Vbeta and 13 Jbeta primers. The table came from immunoSEQ multiplex PCR; TCRdb's copy has only in-frame clones and leaves some out. The top ten hold around 0.9% of the sample, which has some 110,000 clones, over 12% seen once. The CDR3 consists of 15 residues. The germline CDR1 and CDR2 sequences are MNHNS and SASEGT. The V and J ends lost 3 bases and 6 bases respectively, with 15 bases between them. This sample is drawn from a study of cytomegalovirus exposure and HLA in healthy donors. The sequence came from a female donor in good health and CMV-seronegative. The sample consisted of PBMCs. This sequence joins TRBV6-1 and TRBJ2-1; TRBD1 is a possible D gene (6 bases). The CDR3 sequence is CASSDYRDKTNEQFF. DNA of the CDR3: TGTGCCAGCAGTGATTACCGGGACAAGACCAATGAGCAGTTCTTC.